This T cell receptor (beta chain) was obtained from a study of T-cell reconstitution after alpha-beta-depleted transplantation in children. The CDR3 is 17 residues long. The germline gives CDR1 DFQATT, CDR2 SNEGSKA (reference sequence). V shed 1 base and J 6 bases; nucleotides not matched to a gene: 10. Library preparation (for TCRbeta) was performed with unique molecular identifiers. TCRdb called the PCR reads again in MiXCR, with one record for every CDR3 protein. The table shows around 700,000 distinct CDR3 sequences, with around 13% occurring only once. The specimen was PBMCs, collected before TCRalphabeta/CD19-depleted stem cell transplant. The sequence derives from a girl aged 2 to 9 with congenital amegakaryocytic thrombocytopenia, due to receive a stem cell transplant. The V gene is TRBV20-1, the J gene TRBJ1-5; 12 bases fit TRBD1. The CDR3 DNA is TGCAGTGCTAGAGGGGGACAGGGGGCCTACGACAGTCAGCCCCAGCATTTT. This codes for CSARGGQGAYDSQPQHF.